This entry lists 20 T cell receptor beta chains sequenced from one sample in a study of cytomegalovirus exposure and HLA in healthy donors. PCR involved 60 Vbeta and 13 Jbeta primers. Clones were read by immunoSEQ multiplex PCR, and TCRdb kept only the in-frame ones, dropping some. This sample has 120,000 to 150,000 clones, with about 80% found just once. The sequenced material came from PBMCs. Receptors originate from a man in his late teens or twenties in good health and CMV-seronegative.

The chain couples TRBV7-8 to TRBJ1-6, with 7 bases matching TRBD1. This CDR3 is 14 amino acids long. CDR1 and CDR2 (germline): SGHVS, FQNEAQ. The V and J ends lost 5 bases and 7 bases, in that order; junction bases with no gene match: 5. CDR3 bases: TGTGCCAGCAGCCCCGGACAGGCAAATTCACCCCTCCACTTT. It is translated as CASSPGQANSPLHF.

This chain links TRBV2 with TRBJ2-2, with 9 bases fitting TRBD1. The CDR3 is 14 amino acids. The V and J ends lost 7 bases and 3 bases, in that order; junction bases with no gene match: 3. The germline gives CDR1 SNHLY, CDR2 FYNNEI. Written as DNA, the CDR3 is TGTGCCAGCACCGGGACAGGGTACACCGGGGAGCTGTTTTTT. Translation gives CASTGTGYTGELFF.

J is TRBJ2-1 and V is TRBV2, with 8 bases aligning to TRBD2. CDR1 is SNHLY and CDR2 is FYNNEI in the germline V gene. Trimming cost V 3 bases and J 5 bases; bases outside gene matches: 3. The CDR3 sequence is 14 residues long. This CDR3 reads CASSETSAHNEQFF. DNA of the CDR3: TGTGCCAGCAGTGAGACTAGCGCCCACAATGAGCAGTTCTTC.

The chain is built from TRBV11-2 and TRBJ2-2; no reliable D call. Germline CDR1 SGHAT, CDR2 FQNNGV. V was shortened by 1 base and J by 5 bases, with 11 bases between the two germline ends. The CDR3 spans 15 residues. The CDR3 coding sequence is TGTGCCAGCAGCTTAGCAGGATTGACAACCGGGGAGCTGTTTTTT. Its protein is CASSLAGLTTGELFF.

The rearrangement joins TRBV6-4 to TRBJ2-2; TRBD2 matches at 9 bases. Germline CDR1 MRHNA, CDR2 SNTAGT. The V and J ends lost 4 bases and 4 bases, in that order; junction bases with no gene match: 1. This CDR3 spans 14 amino acids. CDR3 DNA sequence: TGTGCCAGCAGTGGCGGGAGGGCCACCGGGGAGCTGTTTTTT. Protein: CASSGGRATGELFF.

The genes are TRBV6-1 and TRBJ1-3; 10 bases agree with TRBD1. V was pared by 5 bases and J by 6 bases, with 7 bases of the junction left unmatched. Germline loops: CDR1 MNHNS, CDR2 SASEGT. CDR3 size: 15 residues. The CDR3 sequence is CASSFGQGEANTIYF. In DNA, the CDR3 is TGTGCCAGCAGTTTTGGACAGGGGGAGGCAAACACCATATATTTT.

This chain uses TRBV13 with TRBJ1-3; 7 bases fit TRBD1. Germline V gene lookup returns CDR1 PRHDT and CDR2 FYEKMQ (reference sequence). This CDR3 comprises 17 residues. Trimming at V came to 5 bases and at J to 4 bases, leaving 14 bases not matched to a gene. The CDR3 coding sequence is TGTGCCAGCAGCCCGAGCGACAGGGCAAGATTGGGAAACACCATATATTTT. Its translation is CASSPSDRARLGNTIYF.

The J gene is TRBJ2-1, the V gene TRBV28; 10 bases are shared with TRBD2. Trimming at V came to 5 bases and at J to 2 bases, leaving 3 bases not matched to a gene. This CDR3 has 15 residues. The germline V gene encodes CDR1 MDHEN and CDR2 SYDVKM. The CDR3 region has the DNA TGTGCCAGCAGTCCCGGGACTAGCGCCTACAATGAGCAGTTCTTC. Translation: CASSPGTSAYNEQFF.

CDR3 coding DNA: TGTGCCAGCAGTTTGACACCCAACACTGAAGCTTTCTTT. Residues: CASSLTPNTEAFF. The chain recombines TRBV27 with TRBJ1-1; D gene ambiguous. V gave up 3 bases and J gave up 2 bases, with 7 bases separating them. The CDR3 runs 13 residues. CDR1 MNHEY and CDR2 SMNVEV come from the germline V gene (reference sequence).

CDR3 bases: TGTGCCAGCAGTTTATCTCATCGGGGGGCTGGGGGGAGCAATCAGCCCCAGCATTTT. It codes for CASSLSHRGAGGSNQPQHF. The gene calls are TRBV27 and TRBJ1-5; possibly TRBD1 for D (6 bases). The germline gives CDR1 MNHEY, CDR2 SMNVEV (reference sequence). Between the trimmed V and J ends, which lost 0 bases and 1 base, there was a span of 19 bases. The CDR3 covers 19 residues.

The table lists this clone with a few counts. The chain uses TRBV9 and TRBJ2-7; D might be TRBD1 (5 bases). V was cut by 0 bases and J by 5 bases, with 15 bases left in between. Germline-derived CDR1 and CDR2 are SGDLS and YYNGEE. CDR3 length: 15 amino acids. In DNA form, the CDR3 reads TGTGCCAGCAGCGTAGGGGAAGGGGCCGTGCACGAGCAGTACTTC. It is translated as CASSVGEGAVHEQYF. The full variable domain, its missing parts supplied by reference TRBV9 and TRBJ2-7, is DSGVTQTPKHLITATGQRVTLRCSPRSGDLSVYWYQQSLDQGLQFLIQYYNGEERAKGNILERFSAQQFPDLHSELNLSSLELGDSALYFCASSVGEGAVHEQYFGPGTRLTVT.

For the CDR3, the DNA is TGTGCCAGCAGCTTGGAGGCTTCCTATGGCTACACCTTC. Protein sequence: CASSLEASYGYTF. The V and J genes are TRBV7-9 and TRBJ1-2; no reliable D call. CDR1 is SEHNR and CDR2 is FQNEAQ in the germline V gene (reference sequence). This CDR3 spans 13 amino acids. Deletions cut 3 bases from V and 4 bases from J, with 9 bases between.

This clone has only a few counts. CDR3 bases: TGTGCCAGCAGCTTAGAAAGCGGGGGAAACATTCAGTACTTC. This sequence encodes CASSLESGGNIQYF. The rearrangement links TRBV11-2 to TRBJ2-4; the match to TRBD2 covers 8 bases. J was trimmed by 6 bases and V by 0 bases; bases with no gene match: 1. The length of the CDR3 is 14 residues. Germline V gene lookup returns CDR1 SGHAT and CDR2 FQNNGV. The complete variable domain, with remaining parts taken from reference TRBV11-2 and TRBJ2-4, reads EAGVAQSPRYKIIEKRQSVAFWCNPISGHATLYWYQQILGQGPKLLIQFQNNGVVDDSQLPKDRFSAERLKGVDSTLKIQPAKLEDSAVYLCASSLESGGNIQYFGAGTRLSVL.

Remarks on this clone: At one end the junction does not follow the germline gene, possibly because of a read error. CDR3 amino acids: CASTVAGGTNTGELFF. For the CDR3, the DNA is TGTGCCAGCACCGTAGCGGGAGGGACGAACACCGGGGAGCTGTTTTTT. The chain combines TRBV9 with TRBJ2-2; TRBD2 agrees at 11 bases. Looked up from germline, CDR1 is SGDLS and CDR2 is YYNGEE. The CDR3 is 16 amino acids. Looking up the rest from reference TRBV9 and TRBJ2-2 gives the full variable domain: DSGVTQTPKHLITATGQRVTLRCSPRSGDLSVYWYQQSLDQGLQFLIQYYNGEERAKGNILERFSAQQFPDLHSELNLSSLELGDSALYFCASTVAGGTNTGELFFGEGSRLTVL.

This clone appeared a single time. The chain employs TRBV7-9 and TRBJ2-1, with 10 bases aligning to TRBD1. This CDR3 spans 15 amino acids. V shed 5 bases and J 9 bases; nucleotides not matched to a gene: 10. From germline, CDR1 is SEHNR and CDR2 FQNEAQ (reference sequence). CDR3 in DNA: TGTGCCAGCAGCGCCCGGGACAGGGGAATTGGTGAGCAGTTCTTC. It codes for CASSARDRGIGEQFF.

The V call is TRBV5-1, the J call TRBJ1-3; the match to TRBD1 covers 7 bases. The germline CDR1 and CDR2 sequences are SGHRS and YFSETQ. J lost 2 bases, V lost 2 bases, and 4 bases had no gene match. The CDR3 runs to 15 residues. The CDR3 nucleotides are TGCGCCAGCAGCTTACCGACAGGGACTGGAAACACCATATATTTT. Its protein product is CASSLPTGTGNTIYF.

The CDR3 bases are TGTGCCAGCAGCCCTAGGGACACTCCCTACGAGCAGTACTTC. It yields the protein CASSPRDTPYEQYF. The chain combines TRBV14 with TRBJ2-7, with D possibly being TRBD1 (6 bases). From germline, CDR1 is SGHDN and CDR2 FVKESK. The length of the CDR3 is 14 residues. Trimming took 4 bases from V and 2 from J, leaving 12 bases between them.

J is TRBJ1-5 and V is TRBV11-2; D is undetermined. V lost 4 bases and J lost 7, with 17 bases in between. The length of the CDR3 is 15 residues. Per germline, CDR1 SGHAT and CDR2 FQNNGV. The CDR3 spells CASSSQPGLGQPQHF. CDR3 bases: TGTGCCAGCAGCTCCCAGCCCGGGTTAGGACAGCCCCAGCATTTT.

This chain joins TRBV5-5 and TRBJ2-7; a possible D gene is TRBD1 (6 bases). The CDR3 runs to 14 residues. The ends were cut back, 4 bases at V and 3 bases at J, with 14 bases in the middle. Per germline, CDR1 SGHKS and CDR2 YYEKEE (reference sequence). The DNA for the CDR3 is TGTGCCAGCAGCCTCTGGACAGAGGGCTACGAGCAGTACTTC. Translation gives CASSLWTEGYEQYF.

The chain combines TRBV5-1 with TRBJ1-1; possibly TRBD1 for D (6 bases). The CDR3 contains 14 residues. Trimming stripped 7 bases from V and 7 bases from J, with 20 bases between. Germline V gene lookup returns CDR1 SGHRS and CDR2 YFSETQ. In DNA form, the CDR3 reads TGCGCCAGCTGGGGGGGGGCAGGTCTCAATGAAGCTTTCTTT. Amino acid sequence: CASWGGAGLNEAFF.